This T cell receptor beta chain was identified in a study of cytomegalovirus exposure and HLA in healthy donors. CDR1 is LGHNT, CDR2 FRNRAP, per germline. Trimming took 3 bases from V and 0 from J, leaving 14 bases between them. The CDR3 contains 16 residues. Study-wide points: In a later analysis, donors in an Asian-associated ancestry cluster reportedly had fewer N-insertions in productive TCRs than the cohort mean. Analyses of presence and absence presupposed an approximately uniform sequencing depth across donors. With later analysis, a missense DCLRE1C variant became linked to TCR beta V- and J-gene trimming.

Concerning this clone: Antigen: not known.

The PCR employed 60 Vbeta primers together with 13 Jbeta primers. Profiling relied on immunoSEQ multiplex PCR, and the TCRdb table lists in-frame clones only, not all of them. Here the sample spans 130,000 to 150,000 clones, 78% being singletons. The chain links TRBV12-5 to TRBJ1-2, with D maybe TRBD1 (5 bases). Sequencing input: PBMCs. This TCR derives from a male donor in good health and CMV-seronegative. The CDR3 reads CASGFPDSPANYGYTF. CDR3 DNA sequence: TGTGCTAGTGGTTTCCCCGACAGCCCTGCTAACTATGGCTACACCTTC.